This T cell receptor beta chain derives from a study of blood T cell repertoires in COVID-19. Study context: Acute and convalescent COVID-19 samples came from the United States, Italy and Spain.

The V gene's germline CDR1 is SGHVS and CDR2 FQNEAQ. The J segment lost 1 base and the V segment lost 5 bases, leaving 8 bases of the junction unmatched. CDR3 length equals 16 residues. Clones were sequenced by immunoSEQ multiplex PCR, and TCRdb holds only the in-frame ones, with some missing. The sample consists of roughly 200,000 clones, roughly 86% of them appearing once. The material sequenced was PBMCs or T cells enriched from blood (not recorded which). The sequence derives from a woman in her twenties or thirties with acute COVID-19. The chain joins TRBV7-8 to TRBJ2-3, with TRBD1 matching 8 bases. The CDR3 bases are TGTGCCAGCAGCCCATTGACAGGGGTGGGCACAGATACGCAGTATTTT. It codes for CASSPLTGVGTDTQYF.